The 27 T cell receptor beta chains listed next were all sequenced from one sample in a study of T-cell reconstitution after alpha-beta-depleted transplantation in children. For TCRbeta, the library was prepared with unique molecular identifiers. TCRdb independently ran MiXCR on the PCR reads; one entry per CDR3 protein. The sample holds about 340,000 distinct CDR3 sequences; about 9.4% are singletons and the top ten take 2% to 3%. The sequenced sample was PBMCs from the stem cell graft donor, obtained from the stem cell graft. The receptor source for this set is a human donor who donated a stem cell graft to a child with acute lymphoblastic leukemia.

The chain recombines TRBV28 with TRBJ1-1; weak D call: TRBD1 (5 bases). CDR1 is MDHEN and CDR2 is SYDVKM in the germline V gene. V lost 3 bases and J lost 4, with 18 bases in between. The CDR3 extends over 16 amino acids. The CDR3 loop reads CASSFRGAGSPTEAFF. The CDR3 DNA is TGTGCCAGCAGTTTCCGAGGGGCAGGGTCTCCCACTGAAGCTTTCTTT.

In its sample, this clonotype was seen a few times. This rearrangement joins TRBV10-3 to TRBJ2-7, with a weak D call TRBD1 (7 bases). V was cut by 11 bases and J by 3 bases, with 32 bases left in between. The germline gives CDR1 ENHRY, CDR2 SYGVKD. The length of the CDR3 is 18 residues. The CDR3 nucleotides read TGTGCCGTGAGCAGGGGGAGGTCAATTCGGTCGGATCACTACGAGCAGTACTTC. This translates into CAVSRGRSIRSDHYEQYF.

This clonotype was counted only a few times. The V call is TRBV11-2, the J call TRBJ2-4; 7 bases are a match to TRBD2. With V trimmed by 5 bases and J by 2 bases, 9 bases remained unmatched. The CDR3 loop spans 16 amino acids. Germline-derived CDR1 and CDR2 are SGHAT and FQNNGV. Here the CDR3 reads CASSPDSGLTKNIQYF. The CDR3 nucleotides read TGTGCCAGCAGCCCCGATAGCGGGCTGACCAAAAACATTCAGTACTTC.

The chain joins TRBV7-9 to TRBJ2-1; D is ambiguous. This CDR3 has 13 residues. V lost 1 base and J 10 bases, leaving 11 bases between the germline ends. Germline V CDR1 and CDR2: SEHNR, FQNEAQ (reference sequence). CDR3 nucleotides: TGTGCCAGCAGCTTAGGTCTAGTAGGAGAGCAGTTCTTC. It translates to CASSLGLVGEQFF.

This clonotype was counted only a few times. V usage is TRBV6-1 and J usage is TRBJ1-3; D is ambiguous. V lost 5 bases and J 4 bases, leaving 9 bases between the germline ends. The germline gives CDR1 MNHNS, CDR2 SASEGT. CDR3 size: 13 residues. CDR3 bases: TGTGCCAGCAGTCGTCGTAGGGGAAACACCATATATTTT. The encoded protein is CASSRRRGNTIYF.

This clonotype was seen a few times. The chain couples TRBV20-1 to TRBJ2-1; D remains unclear. This CDR3 spans 13 amino acids. Trimming took 3 bases from V and 1 from J, leaving 7 bases between them. The germline CDR1 and CDR2 sequences are DFQATT and SNEGSKA (reference sequence). The CDR3 region is CSASSISYNEQFF. The CDR3 DNA is TGCAGTGCTAGTTCTATTTCCTACAATGAGCAGTTCTTC.

At least ten counts were recorded for this clonotype. The chain employs TRBV2 and TRBJ2-1; no clear D gene. The CDR3 is made up of 12 amino acids. Germline lookup yields CDR1 SNHLY and CDR2 FYNNEI. V dropped 2 bases and J dropped 9 bases, with 8 bases sitting between them. The CDR3 region is CASSEPLREQFF. The CDR3 DNA reads TGTGCCAGCAGTGAACCCCTCCGTGAGCAGTTCTTC.

The sample holds many counts of this clonotype. The V gene is TRBV12-3 or TRBV12-4, the J gene TRBJ2-5; 14 bases line up with TRBD2. This CDR3 is 16 amino acids long. The V and J ends lost 4 bases and 5 bases, in that order; junction bases with no gene match: 6. The CDR3 sequence is CASSSGLAGGGETQYF. The CDR3 nucleotides read TGTGCCAGCAGTTCCGGACTAGCGGGAGGAGGGGAGACCCAGTACTTC.

In this sample, this clonotype turned up a few times. V usage is TRBV6-5 and J usage is TRBJ2-1, with D possibly being TRBD1 (5 bases). V gave up 2 bases and J gave up 6 bases, with 11 bases separating them. This CDR3 contains 14 residues. The germline V gene encodes CDR1 MNHEY and CDR2 SVGAGI. The CDR3 loop reads CASSYADSLNEQFF. DNA for the CDR3: TGTGCCAGCAGTTACGCCGACAGTCTCAATGAGCAGTTCTTC.

This clonotype has at least ten counts. The chain has TRBV5-5 and TRBJ2-7, with D possibly being TRBD2 (7 bases). This CDR3 comprises 16 residues. Trimming left V 4 bases short and J 4 bases short, with 21 bases between. CDR1 is SGHKS and CDR2 is YYEKEE in the germline V gene (reference sequence). CDR3 sequence reads: CASSPEGGGPLYEQYF. The CDR3 nucleotides are TGTGCCAGCAGCCCCGAGGGGGGAGGGCCTCTGTACGAGCAGTACTTC.

The chain uses TRBV5-1 and TRBJ1-1; 10 bases agree with TRBD1. J gave up 3 bases and V 1 base, and 6 bases lay outside the gene matches. The germline CDR1 and CDR2 sequences are SGHRS and YFSETQ. This CDR3 comprises 16 residues. In DNA form, the CDR3 reads TGCGCCAGCAGCTTGCAGGGGACAGGGGTAGACACTGAAGCTTTCTTT. Its translation: CASSLQGTGVDTEAFF. The complete variable domain, with remaining parts taken from reference TRBV5-1 and TRBJ1-1, reads KAGVTQTPRYLIKTRGQQVTLSCSPISGHRSVSWYQQTPGQGLQFLFEYFSETQRNKGNFPGRFSGRQFSNSRSEMNVSTLELGDSALYLCASSLQGTGVDTEAFFGQGTRLTVV.

This clonotype has just a few counts. This rearrangement joins TRBV4-1 to TRBJ2-7; maybe TRBD2 (6 bases). The CDR3 contains 14 residues. Per the germline V gene, CDR1 is MGHRA and CDR2 is YSYEKL. V was clipped by 1 base and J by 12 bases, with 19 bases between them. This chain's CDR3 is CASSQGGGLRARYF. In DNA form, the CDR3 reads TGCGCCAGCAGCCAAGGGGGCGGACTAAGGGCAAGGTACTTC.

The CDR3 region is CATSYPPGRGLDTQYF. The CDR3 coding sequence is TGTGCCACCAGCTATCCCCCCGGTAGGGGGCTAGATACGCAGTATTTT. The chain has TRBV15 and TRBJ2-3, with 7 bases aligning to TRBD1. Germline trimming cut 5 bases from V and 5 bases from J; bases unmatched to any gene: 13. The V gene's germline CDR1 is LNHNV and CDR2 YYDKDF (reference sequence). The CDR3 runs to 16 residues.

This clonotype was counted a few times. The chain combines TRBV7-3 with TRBJ2-3; possible D gene TRBD2, 5 bases. This CDR3 comprises 15 residues. With 5 bases removed from V and 1 base from J, the gap between germline ends came to 13 bases. Per germline, CDR1 SGHTA and CDR2 FQGTGA. CDR3 loop: CASSHAAGRTDTQYF. The DNA for the CDR3 is TGTGCCAGCAGCCACGCCGCGGGTCGCACAGATACGCAGTATTTT.

This clonotype was found many times. J is TRBJ2-1 and V is TRBV20-1; D remains ambiguous. CDR3 length: 16 residues. Trimming left V 0 bases short and J 9 bases short, with 21 bases between. Germline CDR1 and CDR2: DFQATT and SNEGSKA (reference sequence). CDR3 amino acids: CSARDQKLTTNSEQFF. CDR3 bases: TGCAGTGCTAGAGATCAGAAGTTAACAACCAACAGTGAGCAGTTCTTC.

The table lists this clonotype with a few counts. The chain joins TRBV5-1 to TRBJ2-7; D tentatively reads TRBD1 or TRBD2 (5 bases each). CDR3 size: 14 residues. V lost 4 bases and J lost 6, with 17 bases in between. The V gene's germline CDR1 is SGHRS and CDR2 YFSETQ. The chain's CDR3 is CASSTGTDPLEQYF. In DNA form, the CDR3 reads TGCGCCAGCAGCACCGGGACCGACCCTCTCGAGCAGTACTTC.

This clonotype was picked up many times. CDR3 sequence: CASSLGTGLYF. In DNA form, the CDR3 reads TGTGCCAGCAGCTTAGGGACAGGGCTGTACTTC. The chain carries TRBV7-2 and TRBJ2-4, with 8 bases identical to TRBD1. The V and J ends lost 1 base and 15 bases, in that order; junction bases with no gene match: 2. This CDR3 spans 11 amino acids. Germline CDR1 reads SGHTA; CDR2 reads FQGNSA.

This clonotype was detected only a few times. This rearrangement joins TRBV30 to TRBJ2-3; 12 bases agree with TRBD2. Germline V lookup: CDR1 GTSNPN, CDR2 SVGIG (reference sequence). The J segment lost 2 bases and the V segment lost 0 bases, leaving 3 bases of the junction unmatched. This CDR3 is 16 amino acids long. CDR3 sequence (DNA): TGTGCCTGGAGTGTACTAGCGGGAGGTCTCACAGATACGCAGTATTTT. It is translated as CAWSVLAGGLTDTQYF.

This clonotype was observed many times. This chain uses TRBV20-1 with TRBJ2-7; D perhaps matches TRBD2 (6 bases). V was clipped by 3 bases and J by 0 bases, with 12 bases between them. The length of the CDR3 is 14 residues. Per the germline V gene, CDR1 is DFQATT and CDR2 is SNEGSKA (reference sequence). CDR3 sequence: CSASERVISYEQYF. CDR3 nucleotide sequence: TGCAGTGCTAGTGAGCGGGTCATCTCCTACGAGCAGTACTTC.

This clonotype was seen a few times. The chain couples TRBV3-1 to TRBJ2-3; 11 positions match TRBD2. Germline values: CDR1 LGHDT, CDR2 YNNKEL (reference sequence). The CDR3 loop spans 17 amino acids. V shed 4 bases, J shed 0 bases, and the junction held 6 bases outside the gene matches. CDR3 residues: CASSRPGLADSTDTQYF. In DNA form, the CDR3 reads TGTGCCAGCAGCCGCCCGGGACTAGCGGACAGCACAGATACGCAGTATTTT.

This clonotype was picked up a small number of times. V is TRBV7-8 and J is TRBJ2-5; a possible D gene is TRBD1 (5 bases). Germline CDR1 reads SGHVS; CDR2 reads FQNEAQ. Trimming shortened V by 1 base and J by 7 bases, and 19 bases separated the two germline ends. The CDR3 has 16 residues. DNA for the CDR3: TGTGCCAGCAGCTTAGACAGTGGCGCCTTAAGGGGGACCCAGTACTTC. It specifies CASSLDSGALRGTQYF. The full variable domain, with the rest looked up from reference TRBV7-8 and TRBJ2-5, is GAGVSQSPRYKVAKRGQDVALRCDPISGHVSLFWYQQALGQGPEFLTYFQNEAQLDKSGLPSDRFFAERPEGSVSTLKIQRTQQEDSAVYLCASSLDSGALRGTQYFGPGTRLLVL.

This sequence joins TRBV28 and TRBJ2-3; TRBD2 matches at 8 bases. Trimming at V came to 3 bases and at J to 4 bases, leaving 9 bases not matched to a gene. Germline V lookup: CDR1 MDHEN, CDR2 SYDVKM. CDR3 size: 16 residues. The CDR3 DNA follows: TGTGCCAGCAGTTTGACAGCGGGAGTCGGTCCAGATACGCAGTATTTT. The encoded protein is CASSLTAGVGPDTQYF.

The table lists this clonotype with many counts. The genes are TRBV7-2 and TRBJ1-2; a possible D gene is TRBD1 (6 bases). CDR3 length: 13 amino acids. Germline V lookup: CDR1 SGHTA, CDR2 FQGNSA. Deletions cut 4 bases from V and 8 bases from J, with 14 bases between. The CDR3 sequence: CASSWNRAGGYTF. The CDR3 DNA is TGTGCCAGCAGCTGGAACAGGGCCGGGGGCTACACCTTC.

This clonotype was found a few times. The chain employs TRBV5-1 and TRBJ2-5; no firm D call. Germline V gene lookup returns CDR1 SGHRS and CDR2 YFSETQ. The CDR3 contains 15 residues. Trimming took off 4 bases at V and 2 bases at J, with 15 bases between the two ends. For the CDR3, the DNA is TGCGCCAGCAGCCAAGTTGGGCAGGAGCAAGAGACCCAGTACTTC. Translation: CASSQVGQEQETQYF.

The chain carries TRBV20-1 and TRBJ2-3, with a possible D match to TRBD2 (6 bases). The CDR3 is 15 amino acids. Between the trimmed V and J ends, which lost 3 bases and 2 bases, there was a span of 15 bases. Germline assignment: CDR1 DFQATT and CDR2 SNEGSKA (reference sequence). For the CDR3, the DNA is TGCAGTGCTAGGATAGAAGCGGGCGTCACAGATACGCAGTATTTT. Translation: CSARIEAGVTDTQYF.

This clonotype was seen a few times. The J gene is TRBJ1-4, the V gene TRBV7-9, with a possible D match to TRBD1 (5 bases). This CDR3 comprises 13 residues. Trimming removed 1 base from V and 9 bases from J, with 9 bases in between. CDR1 SEHNR and CDR2 FQNEAQ come from the germline V gene (reference sequence). DNA for the CDR3: TGTGCCAGCAGCTTAGGTTGGGGACAAAAACTGTTTTTT. The encoded protein is CASSLGWGQKLFF.

The sample holds a few counts of this clonotype. This sequence joins TRBV5-1 and TRBJ2-7, with 8 bases that match TRBD1. Germline V gene sequence: CDR1 SGHRS, CDR2 YFSETQ. The CDR3 is made up of 15 amino acids. The V gene end was trimmed by 0 bases and the J gene end by 6 bases; junction bases not matched to a gene: 8. The CDR3 region has the DNA TGCGCCAGCAGCTTGGACCCGGGACAGGCGTCCGAGCAGTACTTC. It translates to CASSLDPGQASEQYF.